This T cell receptor (beta chain) stems from a study of blood T cells in healthy people across ages. Study background: About one barcoded beta molecule per two T cells was captured by template switching. Study results and caveats: Observed TCR beta diversity per million T cells went down as age went up. This fall followed a roughly linear course with age.

This CDR3 has 15 residues. In germline, CDR1 is LNHNV, CDR2 YYDKDF (reference sequence). V gave up 0 bases and J gave up 3 bases, with 10 bases separating them. Then a second PCR, running about 6 to 11 cycles, was carried out with a sample-barcoded 5' primer and a J-beta primer mix. TCRdb redid the calling of the 5' RACE reads with MiXCR, one entry per CDR3 protein. The sample contains roughly 2 million distinct CDR3 sequences, approximately 50% of which appear only once. To note about this clonotype: Its antigen is unknown.

The individuals who served as donors were healthy Caucasians living in Russia, aged about 6 to 100. Sequenced sample: blood. The receptor's source is a woman in her thirties or forties in good health. The chain combines TRBV15 with TRBJ2-3; tentative D call: TRBD2 (6 bases). CDR3 nucleotide sequence: TGTGCCACCAGCAGAGACCCGACTAGTACAGATACGCAGTATTTT. It encodes CATSRDPTSTDTQYF.